This T cell receptor beta chain emerged from a study of response to subunit inactivated influenza vaccine. Findings and limits, study-wide: The authors suggested that every seasonal influenza vaccination recruits few new T cells.

TCRdb analysed the RT-PCR reads with MiXCR anew, one entry per CDR3 protein. The sample yields 550,000 to 800,000 distinct CDR3 sequences, approximately 15% seen once. This clonotype was picked up a small number of times. Its matching antigen is unknown. The TCR sequence derives from a man in his fifties or sixties who received an inactivated influenza vaccine. This specimen consisted of PBMCs from blood, obtained roughly 12 days after vaccination.

Here the CDR3 reads CASSLTPRTPYEQYF. DNA for the CDR3: TGTGCCAGCAGCTTGACACCCAGGACACCCTACGAGCAGTACTTC. The chain couples TRBV5-5 to TRBJ2-7; a weak D match, TRBD1 (5 bases). Germline CDR1 is SGHKS and CDR2 is YYEKEE (reference sequence). V lost 1 base to trimming and J lost 2 bases, with 13 bases between them. The CDR3 is 15 amino acids.